What follows describes a single T cell receptor (beta chain). This record comes from a study of T cell responses to AZD1222 COVID-19 vaccine. Profiled with immunoSEQ multiplex PCR; TCRdb holds only in-frame clones, not every one. The repertoire has approximately 110,000 clones, roughly nine tenths of them found once; the top ten carry over 6.5%. CDR1 and CDR2 from the germline V gene are SEHNR and FQNEAQ (reference sequence). Trimming left V 4 bases short and J 4 bases short, with 12 bases between. The CDR3 runs 14 residues. This receptor was taken from an adult in good health. The J gene is TRBJ2-3, the V gene TRBV7-9; D gene uncertain. The sequencing here drew on peripheral blood, taken on day 0 of AZD1222 vaccination. DNA of the CDR3: TGTGCCAGCAGCTATTCCGGGCGCCCAGATACGCAGTATTTT. Its protein product is CASSYSGRPDTQYF.